A single sample is the source of the 14 T cell receptor beta chains below, sequenced in a study of blood T cell repertoires in COVID-19. Assay: immunoSEQ multiplex PCR; the TCRdb copy retains only in-frame clones and omits some. The sample comprises some 120,000 clones, 80% to 90% of which are singletons, and under 11% rests with the top ten. Sequences were obtained from peripheral blood. These receptors were taken from a human donor in a cohort sampled during active COVID-19.

The chain carries TRBV23-1 and TRBJ2-7, with a possible D match to TRBD1 (6 bases). TRBV23-1 is an open reading frame whose function is uncertain. CDR3 length equals 15 residues. Trimming pared 9 bases from V and 3 bases from J, leaving 21 bases between. Here the CDR3 DNA reads TGCGCCAGGGCTTCCGGGACACAAGGGCACTACGAGCAGTACTTC. Amino acid sequence: CARASGTQGHYEQYF.

The chain has TRBV7-8 and TRBJ1-1; TRBD1 is a possible D gene (5 bases). CDR1 is SGHVS, CDR2 FQNEAQ, per germline. Between the trimmed V and J ends, which lost 3 bases and 0 bases, there was a span of 17 bases. The CDR3 loop spans 17 amino acids. CDR3 region: CASSLNSGGRMNTEAFF. Here the CDR3 DNA reads TGTGCCAGCAGCTTGAATTCTGGGGGGAGAATGAACACTGAAGCTTTCTTT.

V is TRBV28 and J is TRBJ2-7; 9 bases align to TRBD1. V shed 4 bases and J 5 bases; nucleotides not matched to a gene: 9. CDR1 is MDHEN, CDR2 SYDVKM, per germline. CDR3 size: 15 residues. As DNA, the CDR3 is TGTGCCAGCAGTTCTCCGGGACAGGGTTCCAACGAGCAGTACTTC. Translated: CASSSPGQGSNEQYF.

This clone occurred a few times. The rearrangement uses TRBV27 and TRBJ1-6, with D possibly TRBD1 on 5 matching bases. V gave up 3 bases and J gave up 0 bases, with 9 bases separating them. The germline gives CDR1 MNHEY, CDR2 SMNVEV (reference sequence). This CDR3 is 16 amino acids long. The DNA of the CDR3 is TGTGCCAGCAGTTTTACAGGTGTCTCCTATAATTCACCCCTCCACTTT. Amino acid sequence: CASSFTGVSYNSPLHF.

The chain has TRBV7-8 and TRBJ2-7, with D tentatively TRBD1 (5 bases). V was clipped by 1 base and J by 3 bases, with 10 bases between them. CDR3 length: 14 amino acids. The germline V gene has CDR1 SGHVS and CDR2 FQNEAQ. The CDR3 is CASSLGRTFYEQYF. CDR3 nucleotides: TGTGCCAGCAGCTTAGGGCGGACATTCTACGAGCAGTACTTC.

A single count supports this clone. The chain recombines TRBV6-1 with TRBJ2-7; TRBD2 might be the D (5 bases). In germline, CDR1 is MNHNS, CDR2 SASEGT. With 0 bases removed from V and 6 bases from J, the gap between germline ends came to 18 bases. This CDR3 is built from 16 residues. The chain's CDR3 is CASSEARGTTRAEQYF. The DNA for the CDR3 is TGTGCCAGCAGTGAAGCACGAGGTACCACTAGGGCCGAGCAGTACTTC.

There are a few counts of this clone. The rearrangement links TRBV3-1 (or the pseudogene TRBV3-2) to TRBJ1-1; no clear D. This CDR3 is 13 amino acids long. Germline lookup yields CDR1 LGHDT and CDR2 YNNKEL (reference sequence). Trimming removed 1 base from V and 7 bases from J, with 10 bases in between. The CDR3 DNA is TGTGCCAGCAGCCAAGTGAGATCCGGTGAAGCTTTCTTT. It codes for CASSQVRSGEAFF.

The genes are TRBV6-5 and TRBJ2-1, with TRBD1 matching 9 bases. V lost 10 bases to trimming and J lost 10 bases; unmatched junction nucleotides: 8. In germline, CDR1 is MNHEY, CDR2 SVGAGI. This CDR3 region has 12 residues. This CDR3 reads CATGQGSWEQFF. CDR3 coding DNA: TGTGCCACCGGACAGGGGTCATGGGAGCAGTTCTTC.

V gene TRBV13 combines with J gene TRBJ1-2; unclear D gene. V dropped 4 bases and J dropped 8 bases, with 11 bases sitting between them. Per germline, CDR1 PRHDT and CDR2 FYEKMQ (reference sequence). CDR3 length: 12 residues. The DNA of the CDR3 is TGTGCCAGCAGCTCAGAAAGTTTCGGCTACACCTTC. Translating it yields CASSSESFGYTF.

CDR3 sequence: CASSVGGQGALGGYGYTF. In DNA, the CDR3 is TGTGCCAGCAGCGTAGGAGGACAGGGGGCCCTGGGCGGCTATGGCTACACCTTC. This chain links TRBV9 with TRBJ1-2; 11 bases are shared with TRBD1. CDR1 SGDLS and CDR2 YYNGEE come from the germline V gene. V dropped 0 bases and J dropped 4; count of bases not matched to a gene: 11. The CDR3 consists of 18 residues.

This rearrangement joins TRBV27 to TRBJ2-5; D possibly corresponds to TRBD1 (6 bases). This CDR3 spans 14 amino acids. Germline V gene lookup returns CDR1 MNHEY and CDR2 SMNVEV (reference sequence). Deletions cut 5 bases from V and 1 base from J, with 11 bases between. The CDR3 sequence is CASSLQGTQETQYF. In DNA form, the CDR3 reads TGTGCCAGCAGTCTACAGGGTACCCAAGAGACCCAGTACTTC.

J is TRBJ1-1 and V is TRBV29-1; D unresolved. The CDR3 contains 12 residues. Germline V gives CDR1 SQVTM, CDR2 ANQGSEA. Deletions cut 3 bases from V and 7 bases from J, with 12 bases between. CDR3 amino acids: CSVETGVGEAFF. CDR3 DNA sequence: TGCAGCGTTGAGACCGGGGTAGGTGAAGCTTTCTTT.

The chain joins TRBV5-1 to TRBJ2-4; the match to TRBD1 covers 9 bases. Trimming cost V 3 bases and J 0 bases; bases outside gene matches: 16. The CDR3 sequence is 20 residues long. CDR1 is SGHRS and CDR2 is YFSETQ in the germline V gene. CDR3 residues: CASSSPPGTGRILAKNIQYF. The CDR3 DNA reads as TGCGCCAGCAGCTCACCTCCGGGGACAGGGCGCATTCTAGCCAAAAACATTCAGTACTTC.

The chain is built from TRBV28 and TRBJ2-6, with TRBD1 matching over 7 bases. The CDR3 extends over 15 amino acids. V lost 7 bases and J lost 4; bases outside the gene matches: 7. The germline gives CDR1 MDHEN, CDR2 SYDVKM. The CDR3 sequence is CASNQGGGGANVLTF. CDR3 bases: TGTGCCAGCAATCAAGGGGGCGGAGGGGCCAACGTCCTGACTTTC.